A selection of T cell receptor beta chains follows, all from one sample in a study of T cell changes during pregnancy in multiple sclerosis. Clones were sequenced by immunoSEQ multiplex PCR, and TCRdb holds only the in-frame ones, with some missing. The data hold 85,000 to 130,000 clones, with around nine tenths observed a single time. The sample in question was peripheral blood, obtained in the second trimester of pregnancy. All receptors come from a female donor with multiple sclerosis, enrolled in a pregnancy study. The CDR3 runs from the conserved cysteine through the conserved F or W. A D gene is named only where the DNA matches it firmly. Only part of the rows carry a size: once, few, many, or a class if the clone is expanded.

>NA|NA|TRBV27|TRBJ2-7
CASSLKGWGVYEQYF
TGTGCCAGCAGTTTGAAGGGCTGGGGAGTCTACGAGCAGTACTTC
>NA|NA|TRBV7-9|TRBJ2-1
CASSLVTGGGSNEQFF
TGTGCCAGCAGCTTAGTAACCGGGGGAGGCTCCAATGAGCAGTTCTTC
>NA|NA|TRBV5-4|TRBJ2-7
CASSSPGAYEQYF
TGTGCCAGCAGCTCCCCGGGGGCCTACGAGCAGTACTTC
>NA|NA|TRBV15|TRBJ2-5
CATSIRGETQYF
TGTGCCACCAGCATCCGAGGGGAGACCCAGTACTTC
>NA|NA|TRBV10-3|TRBJ2-7
CAIRINRGGEQYF
TGTGCCATCAGGATTAACAGGGGAGGCGAGCAGTACTTC
>TRBD2|NA|TRBV9|TRBJ2-1
CASSVRGLAGADEQFF
TGTGCCAGCAGCGTCAGGGGACTAGCGGGAGCGGATGAGCAGTTCTTC
>TRBD2|NA|TRBV7-6|TRBJ2-1
CASNPGLAAYNEQFF
TGTGCCAGCAACCCGGGACTAGCGGCATACAATGAGCAGTTCTTC
>TRBD1|NA|TRBV5-1|TRBJ2-5
CASATGQGARETQYF
TGCGCCAGCGCAACCGGACAGGGGGCACGGGAGACCCAGTACTTC
>TRBD1|NA|TRBV7-9|TRBJ2-7
CASSPQDRGEQYF
TGTGCCAGCAGCCCCCAAGACAGGGGCGAGCAGTACTTC
>TRBD2|NA|TRBV5-4|TRBJ2-1
CASSLPGLADVNEQFF
TGTGCCAGCAGTTTGCCGGGACTAGCGGATGTGAATGAGCAGTTCTTC
>NA|NA|TRBV5-1|TRBJ2-3
CASSFERGFATDTQYF
TGCGCCAGCAGCTTTGAACGGGGGTTTGCCACAGATACGCAGTATTTT
>NA|NA|TRBV6-5|TRBJ1-5
CASSSDRNSNQPQHF
TGTGCCAGCAGTTCGGACAGAAATAGCAATCAGCCCCAGCATTTT
>NA|NA|TRBV5-8|TRBJ2-1
CASSLFSTGREEQFF
TGTGCCAGCAGCTTGTTTTCCACAGGGCGAGAGGAGCAGTTCTTC
>TRBD1|NA|TRBV6-7|TRBJ2-3
CGGQGRTDTQYF
TGTGGCGGACAGGGACGCACAGATACGCAGTATTTT
>NA|NA|TRBV20-1|TRBJ1-2
CSARGEGGYTF
TGCAGTGCTAGAGGGGAGGGCGGCTACACCTTC
>TRBD2|once|TRBV2|TRBJ2-2
CASSEAGTSVTGELFF
TGTGCCAGCAGTGAGGCTGGGACTAGCGTCACCGGGGAGCTGTTTTTT
>TRBD2|NA|TRBV19|TRBJ2-1
CASITKREGQDEQFF
TGTGCCAGTATAACGAAGCGGGAGGGCCAGGATGAGCAGTTCTTC
>NA|NA|TRBV23-1|TRBJ1-2
CASSRSTGRGYTF
TGCGCCAGCAGTCGGTCAACTGGGCGCGGCTACACCTTC
>TRBD2|NA|TRBV28|TRBJ2-5
CASSSRLAGFETQYF
TGTGCCAGCAGTTCGCGACTAGCGGGGTTCGAGACCCAGTACTTC
>NA|NA|TRBV5-8|TRBJ1-6
CASSFGGTASPLHF
TGTGCCAGCAGCTTCGGGGGGACGGCGTCACCCCTCCACTTT
>TRBD1|NA|TRBV4-1|TRBJ2-7
CASSRRGTGFSYEQYF
TGCGCCAGCAGCCGACGGGGGACAGGTTTCTCCTACGAGCAGTACTTC
>TRBD1|NA|TRBV7-6|TRBJ1-3
CASSLGQGVSSGNTIYF
TGTGCCAGCAGCTTAGGCCAGGGGGTTAGCTCTGGAAACACCATATATTTT
>NA|NA|TRBV19|TRBJ2-7
CASSLEGGRYEQYF
TGTGCCAGTAGTTTGGAGGGGGGGCGCTACGAGCAGTACTTC
>NA|NA|TRBV10-3|TRBJ1-2
CAIGSGAGPNYGYTF
TGTGCCATCGGCTCAGGGGCAGGACCGAACTATGGCTACACCTTC
>TRBD1|NA|TRBV28|TRBJ2-1
CASRTGGNEQFF
TGTGCCAGCAGAACAGGGGGCAATGAGCAGTTCTTC
>TRBD2|NA|TRBV27|TRBJ2-5
CASSTGLAGPGAQYF
TGTGCCAGCAGTACCGGACTAGCGGGGCCTGGGGCCCAGTACTTC
>TRBD1|NA|TRBV6-5|TRBJ1-1
CASNQGARGTEAFF
TGTGCCAGTAATCAGGGGGCGCGGGGCACTGAAGCTTTCTTT
>TRBD2|once|TRBV5-4|TRBJ2-1
CASSPGTSGYNEQFF
TGTGCCAGCAGTCCCGGGACTAGCGGTTACAATGAGCAGTTCTTC
>TRBD2|NA|TRBV5-1|TRBJ2-3
CASSFVLGSGTSTDTQYF
TGCGCCAGCAGCTTTGTCCTAGGGAGCGGGACTAGCACAGATACGCAGTATTTT